These T cell receptor beta chains were read from a single sample in a study of CD8+ T cells in alopecia areata. Measured with immunoSEQ multiplex PCR; TCRdb has only the in-frame clones, and not every one. The sample records about 150,000 clones, around 58% being singletons. The material sequenced was CD4+ T cells sorted from blood, taken at week 0. The source of these receptors is a human donor with alopecia areata. Both conserved end residues are part of each CDR3. D genes are given only for firm matches. Part of the rows lack a size; the others show once, few, many or a class for expanded clones.

14 NA once TRBJ1-1 TRBV25-1 TGTGCCACACAGAAGGGGTCTAAGGGCACTGAAGCTTTCTTT CATQKGSKGTEAFF
14 NA NA TRBJ1-6 TRBV5-6 TGTGCCAGCAGCTTCAAACAGCTGAATTCACCCCTCCACTTT CASSFKQLNSPLHF
15 NA NA TRBJ2-5 TRBV4-1 TGCGCCAGCAGCCTAACGTCACAGGCCCAAGAGACCCAGTACTTC CASSLTSQAQETQYF
16 TRBD2 NA TRBJ2-1 TRBV7-2 TGTGCCAGCAGCCCCGACGGGTCGCGGGGGAGGAGTGAGCAGTTCTTC CASSPDGSRGRSEQFF
13 NA few TRBJ1-1 TRBV25-1 TGTGCCAGCAGTGGTCAGGGAAACACTGAAGCTTTCTTT CASSGQGNTEAFF
15 NA NA TRBJ1-6 TRBV7-2 TGTGCCAGCAGCTGGAGGGACGGCCATAATTCACCCCTCCACTTT CASSWRDGHNSPLHF
11 NA NA TRBJ2-5 TRBV11-3 TGTGCCAGCAGCTTGTCAGAGACCCAGTACTTC CASSLSETQYF
11 NA NA TRBJ1-4 TRBV29-1 TGCAGCGTTGGCTCCGCAGGGTCACTGTTTTTT CSVGSAGSLFF
13 NA NA TRBJ2-7 TRBV7-9 TGTGCCAGCAGCCGACAACAGTGGAACGAGCAGTACTTC CASSRQQWNEQYF
11 NA NA TRBJ1-1 TRBV29-1 TGCAGCGTGGCCCCGCGGGCTGAAGCTTTCTTT CSVAPRAEAFF
14 NA few TRBJ2-1 TRBV6-6 TGTGCCAGCCCGGGGCAGATTATCTACAATGAGCAGTTCTTC CASPGQIIYNEQFF
13 TRBD1 once TRBJ2-1 TRBV30 TGTGCCTGGAGTACAGGGGGCAAAAATGAGCAGTTCTTC CAWSTGGKNEQFF
16 TRBD1 few TRBJ1-1 TRBV19 TGTGCCAGTAGTATCCCTTGGACAGGGGGCAACACTGAAGCTTTCTTT CASSIPWTGGNTEAFF
11 NA NA TRBJ1-2 TRBV7-9 TGTGCCAGCAGCTTTAGTGATGGCTACACCTTC CASSFSDGYTF
14 TRBD2 NA TRBJ2-7 TRBV7-2 TGTGCCAGCGGCTGGGCTAGCGGGCCCTACGAGCAGTACTTC CASGWASGPYEQYF
15 NA NA TRBJ2-3 TRBV5-6 TGTGCCAGCAGTCCCGCGGGGAAACGGGCAGATACGCAGTATTTT CASSPAGKRADTQYF
14 TRBD2 NA TRBJ2-1 TRBV7-8 TGTGCCAGCAGCCGTAGCGGGGTCAGCAATGAGCAGTTCTTC CASSRSGVSNEQFF
16 TRBD1 few TRBJ2-2 TRBV7-9 TGTGCCAGCAGCTTAGAGTGGACAGGGGACACCGGGGAGCTGTTTTTT CASSLEWTGDTGELFF
15 NA NA TRBJ1-6 TRBV29-1 TGCAGCGCAAGACAGGATAGCTCCTATAATTCACCCCTCCACTTT CSARQDSSYNSPLHF
15 TRBD2 NA TRBJ2-1 TRBV5-8 TGTGCCAGCAGCTTGGTGGCTAGCGGGGGGGATGAGCAGTTCTTC CASSLVASGGDEQFF
11 NA NA TRBJ1-2 TRBV29-1 TGCAGCGTTGCCAAAGACTATGGCTACACCTTC CSVAKDYGYTF
15 NA NA TRBJ1-1 TRBV7-9 TGTGCCAGCAGCCACCGGGGGTCTCTGAACACTGAAGCTTTCTTT CASSHRGSLNTEAFF
13 TRBD1 NA TRBJ2-5 TRBV7-8 TGTGCCAGCAGCTTTGACAGGGGTCAGACCCAGTACTTC CASSFDRGQTQYF
14 TRBD1 NA TRBJ1-2 TRBV6-5 TGTGCCAGCAGTCCCGGACAGGGCGAGAAGGGCTACACCTTC CASSPGQGEKGYTF
13 NA few TRBJ2-5 TRBV4-1 TGCGCCAGCAGCCAATGGGTGGGGGAGACCCAGTACTTC CASSQWVGETQYF
13 NA NA TRBJ2-7 TRBV18 TGTGCCAGCTCAAGATCAGCCTCCTACGAGCAGTACTTC CASSRSASYEQYF
15 NA NA TRBJ2-6 TRBV7-2 TGTGCCAGCAGCTTCCCGAAGAGTGGGGCCAACGTCCTGACTTTC CASSFPKSGANVLTF
14 NA few TRBJ2-3 TRBV5-1 TGCGCCAGCAGCTTGGACGGGGGCACAGATACGCAGTATTTT CASSLDGGTDTQYF
12 NA few TRBJ1-1 TRBV7-9 TGTGCGTCGGGGGTCCTGAACACTGAAGCTTTCTTT CASGVLNTEAFF
15 TRBD1 NA TRBJ1-3 TRBV29-1 TGCAGCGTCGCAACAGGGGACTTCTCTGGAAACACCATATATTTT CSVATGDFSGNTIYF
13 NA NA TRBJ1-5 TRBV19 TGTGCCAGTAGCGTAGGGGCTAATCAGCCCCAGCATTTT CASSVGANQPQHF
15 NA NA TRBJ1-2 TRBV6-1 TGTGCCAGCAGTGACTACACACGGGCTAACTATGGCTACACCTTC CASSDYTRANYGYTF
16 NA few TRBJ2-3 TRBV4-2 TGTGCCAGCAGCCGGGATGGCTCCCGGGGCACAGATACGCAGTATTTT CASSRDGSRGTDTQYF